This T cell receptor (beta chain) is drawn from a study of T cell responses to AZD1222 COVID-19 vaccine. V shed 0 bases and J shed 3 bases, with 12 bases lying between them. Germline V lookup: CDR1 SGHRS, CDR2 YFSETQ. The CDR3 consists of 15 residues. The study, taken as a whole, reports: Nearly half of spike-specific TCRs reportedly go after variant regions that carry no mutations. Baseline serostatus was positive in only a handful of AZD1222 recipients.

Comment on this clone: Its target is unknown.

Libraries were prepared by immunoSEQ multiplex PCR; TCRdb keeps only in-frame clonotypes and omits some of them. The sample lists under 140,000 clones, 92% occurring once. The input for sequencing was peripheral blood, taken 28 days after the second AZD1222 dose. V and J are TRBV5-1 and TRBJ1-2; D is uncertain. The origin of this receptor is an adult who received the AZD1222 COVID-19 vaccine. The chain's CDR3 is CASSLDGSSDYGYTF. The CDR3, as DNA: TGCGCCAGCAGCTTGGATGGCAGCTCGGACTATGGCTACACCTTC.